These 15 T cell receptor beta chains share one sample of origin, sequenced in a study of blood T cell repertoires in COVID-19. TCRdb keeps only in-frame clones here, not all; method: immunoSEQ multiplex PCR. The sample consists of around 330,000 clones, about 89% of them appearing once. Sequenced sample: PBMCs or T cells enriched from blood (not recorded which). These TCRs come from a man aged 60 to 69 who had recovered from COVID-19.

In its sample, this clone was seen once. V and J are TRBV7-3 and TRBJ2-1; 7 bases are a match to TRBD1. The CDR3 is made up of 14 amino acids. The trim removed 3 bases at V and 8 bases at J, leaving 7 bases unmatched. Germline V gene lookup returns CDR1 SGHTA and CDR2 FQGTGA. The CDR3 reads CASSFDRERDEQFF. The CDR3 coding sequence is TGTGCCAGCAGCTTCGACAGGGAAAGGGATGAGCAGTTCTTC.

CDR3 protein: CASSLPGEGLTEAFF. The DNA for the CDR3 is TGTGCCAGCAGCCTACCTGGGGAGGGCCTGACTGAAGCTTTCTTT. The chain has TRBV4-2 and TRBJ1-1; D unclear. This CDR3 region has 15 residues. V was pared by 4 bases and J by 5 bases, with 17 bases between. CDR1 is LGHNA, CDR2 YNFKEQ, per germline.

V is TRBV7-2 and J is TRBJ2-2, with 13 bases fitting TRBD2. The V and J ends lost 5 bases and 8 bases, in that order; junction bases with no gene match: 5. CDR1 is SGHTA and CDR2 is FQGNSA in the germline V gene. The CDR3 runs 15 residues. Here the CDR3 DNA reads TGTGCCAGCAGCACCGGGACTAGCGGGACGGGGGAGCTGTTTTTT. Encoded protein: CASSTGTSGTGELFF.

This chain links TRBV10-2 with TRBJ2-2; 7 bases fit TRBD1. The V gene end was trimmed by 8 bases and the J gene end by 5 bases; junction bases not matched to a gene: 5. This CDR3 region has 13 residues. The germline V gene encodes CDR1 WSHSY and CDR2 SAAADI. For the CDR3, the DNA is TGCGCCAGCCGGACAGGAGAAACCGGGGAGCTGTTTTTT. This codes for CASRTGETGELFF.

The J gene is TRBJ2-7, the V gene TRBV5-5; 10 nucleotides agree with TRBD1. V trimming: 0 bases; J trimming: 3 bases; junction bases outside the gene matches: 6. The CDR3 runs to 16 residues. Germline V gene lookup returns CDR1 SGHKS and CDR2 YYEKEE (reference sequence). The CDR3 DNA reads as TGTGCCAGCAGCTTGGGATGGGACAGGGGAATCTACGAGCAGTACTTC. It translates to CASSLGWDRGIYEQYF.

This chain connects TRBV28 to TRBJ2-6; possibly TRBD1 for D (5 bases). V was trimmed by 7 bases and J by 0 bases, leaving 13 bases between them. The CDR3 length is 16 residues. The germline V gene encodes CDR1 MDHEN and CDR2 SYDVKM. The CDR3 sequence is CASTVAGHSGANVLTF. The CDR3 region has the DNA TGTGCCAGCACGGTGGCAGGGCACTCTGGGGCCAACGTCCTGACTTTC.

The J gene is TRBJ2-5, the V gene TRBV9, with D maybe TRBD2 (7 bases). Looked up from germline, CDR1 is SGDLS and CDR2 is YYNGEE. The V end was cut by 4 bases, the J end by 3 bases, with 19 bases between. This CDR3 has 16 amino acids. The CDR3 sequence is CASSSRRGATKETQYF. As DNA, the CDR3 is TGTGCCAGCAGCTCTCGACGGGGGGCGACAAAAGAGACCCAGTACTTC. Full variable domain (outside the CDR3, taken from reference TRBV9 and TRBJ2-5): DSGVTQTPKHLITATGQRVTLRCSPRSGDLSVYWYQQSLDQGLQFLIQYYNGEERAKGNILERFSAQQFPDLHSELNLSSLELGDSALYFCASSSRRGATKETQYFGPGTRLLVL.

The CDR3 protein is CASSLIFEKLFF. CDR3 nucleotides: TGTGCCAGCAGTCTTATTTTTGAAAAACTGTTTTTT. The chain carries TRBV28 and TRBJ1-4, with D hard to call. CDR1 and CDR2 from the germline V gene are MDHEN and SYDVKM. This CDR3 is built from 12 residues. V lost 5 bases to trimming and J lost 7 bases, with 8 bases between them.

This chain joins TRBV28 and TRBJ2-4; D possibly corresponds to TRBD2 (6 bases). CDR1 and CDR2 (germline): MDHEN, SYDVKM. Trimming shortened V by 5 bases and J by 0 bases, and 20 bases separated the two germline ends. This CDR3 is built from 18 residues. This CDR3 is CASSLGTPLTLAKNIQYF. The CDR3, as DNA: TGTGCCAGCAGTCTCGGGACTCCTCTCACCTTAGCCAAAAACATTCAGTACTTC.

The chain recombines TRBV19 with TRBJ2-1; possible D gene TRBD2, 5 bases. V gave up 2 bases and J gave up 9 bases, with 11 bases separating them. This CDR3 has 13 amino acids. Per the germline V gene, CDR1 is LNHDA and CDR2 is SQIVND (reference sequence). The CDR3 DNA reads TGTGCCAGTAGTATACTTACGGGGAGTGAGCAGTTCTTC. Protein product: CASSILTGSEQFF.

The chain uses TRBV28 and TRBJ1-2, with a tentative D call TRBD1 (5 bases). The CDR3 extends over 13 amino acids. The V end lost 2 bases, the J end lost 6 bases, and 10 bases lay between the germline ends. Per the germline V gene, CDR1 is MDHEN and CDR2 is SYDVKM. DNA of the CDR3: TGTGCCAGCAGTTTACCCGACAGTAATGGCTACACCTTC. It yields the protein CASSLPDSNGYTF.

This clone was seen once. The V and J genes are TRBV19 and TRBJ2-1, with a tentative D call TRBD2 (7 bases). Germline values: CDR1 LNHDA, CDR2 SQIVND (reference sequence). V lost 5 bases, J lost 1 base, and 15 bases lay in between. The CDR3 spans 16 residues. The DNA for the CDR3 is TGTGCCAGTAGTTGGGGGGGCGGGTCATCCTACAATGAGCAGTTCTTC. It yields the protein CASSWGGGSSYNEQFF. Together with reference TRBV19 and TRBJ2-1, the CDR3 gives the full variable domain: DGGITQSPKYLFRKEGQNVTLSCEQNLNHDAMYWYRQDPGQGLRLIYYSQIVNDFQKGDIAEGYSVSREKKESFPLTVTSAQKNPTAFYLCASSWGGGSSYNEQFFGPGTRLTVL.

The J gene is TRBJ2-3, the V gene TRBV7-2, with 8 bases fitting TRBD2. Trimming took 0 bases from V and 5 from J; bases not matched to a gene: 1. The CDR3 length is 14 residues. Germline V gene sequence: CDR1 SGHTA, CDR2 FQGNSA. CDR3 in amino acids: CASSLAGREDTQYF. In DNA, the CDR3 is TGTGCCAGCAGCTTAGCCGGGAGGGAAGATACGCAGTATTTT.

This sequence joins TRBV6-2 or TRBV6-3 and TRBJ1-2, with D possibly TRBD1 on 6 matching bases. The CDR3 extends over 13 amino acids. V lost 5 bases and J 7 bases, leaving 14 bases between the germline ends. Germline V gene sequence: CDR1 MNHEY, CDR2 SVGEGT. This CDR3 reads CASSQQGYGGYTF. The DNA of the CDR3 is TGTGCCAGCAGTCAACAGGGTTACGGTGGCTACACCTTC.

The genes are TRBV2 and TRBJ1-2, with 9 bases fitting TRBD1. Germline V CDR1 and CDR2: SNHLY, FYNNEI. Trimming at V came to 6 bases and at J to 8 bases, leaving 7 bases not matched to a gene. The CDR3 runs to 13 residues. The CDR3 DNA reads TGTGCCAGCAGGGGACAGGGAACCTCCGGCTACACCTTC. It encodes CASRGQGTSGYTF.